Listed below are T cell receptor beta chains from one sample, sequenced in a study of T cells in Graves' hyperthyroidism and ophthalmopathy. TCRdb re-called the multiplex PCR reads with MiXCR, one entry per CDR3 protein. Of roughly 800,000 distinct CDR3 sequences detected, roughly 40% appear once; the ten largest clones hold 7% to 10%. Source material: blood. The receptors here all came from a young man with Graves' hyperthyroidism. Each CDR3 is given with its conserved first and last residue. Fields, in order: V gene, CDR3 length, J gene, D gene, clone size, CDR3 protein, CDR3 DNA. The D gene is left open where the match is weak. Expanded clones are given a class, and other clones once, few, many or no size at all.

TRBV6-1	15	TRBJ2-6	.	.	CAISHSSSGANVLTF	TGTGCCATCAGCCACAGCAGCTCTGGGGCCAACGTCCTGACTTTC
TRBV29-1	14	TRBJ2-7	TRBD2	.	CSVSGLAASYEQYF	TGCAGCGTTTCGGGACTAGCGGCCTCCTACGAGCAGTACTTC
TRBV6-4	14	TRBJ2-7	TRBD2	.	CASSGLAGPYEQYF	TGTGCCAGCAGTGGACTAGCGGGGCCCTACGAGCAGTACTTC
TRBV5-6	11	TRBJ1-4	.	few	CASSYGKALFF	TGTGCCAGCAGCTATGGGAAGGCACTGTTTTTT
TRBV12-3/TRBV12-4	14	TRBJ1-1	TRBD1	many	CASSLTGTNTEAFF	TGTGCCAGCAGCTTGACAGGGACGAACACTGAAGCTTTCTTT
TRBV20-1	12	TRBJ1-4	.	.	CSATQGLEKLFF	TGCAGTGCTACACAGGGCCTTGAAAAACTGTTTTTT
TRBV10-3	15	TRBJ2-3	.	many	CAISESSTGTDTQYF	TGTGCCATCAGTGAGTCTTCCACGGGCACAGATACGCAGTATTTT
TRBV5-1	16	TRBJ2-5	.	.	CASSLVGAVDLETQYF	TGCGCCAGCAGCTTGGTAGGGGCGGTTGATTTGGAGACCCAGTACTTC
TRBV19	19	TRBJ2-6	TRBD1	once	CASSIDGDRSNYGANVLTF	TGTGCCAGTAGTATAGATGGGGACAGATCTAACTATGGGGCCAACGTCCTGACTTTC
TRBV7-9	12	TRBJ1-2	.	many	CASSPHRIGYTF	TGTGCCAGCAGCCCCCACCGAATAGGCTACACCTTC
TRBV10-2	15	TRBJ1-5	.	many	CASSESVTGGTTQHF	TGCGCCAGCAGTGAGTCGGTGACAGGTGGTACAACCCAGCATTTT
TRBV29-1	14	TRBJ2-2	.	many	CSVGQGGYTGELFF	TGCAGCGTTGGACAGGGAGGCTACACCGGGGAGCTGTTTTTT
TRBV7-2	16	TRBJ2-7	TRBD2	few	CASSLAGAGGPNEQYF	TGTGCCAGCAGCTTAGCGGGGGCGGGAGGGCCCAACGAGCAGTACTTC
TRBV9	16	TRBJ2-6	.	.	CASSGLLTAGANVLTF	TGTGCCAGCAGCGGCCTCCTTACCGCAGGGGCCAACGTCCTGACTTTC
TRBV7-2	11	TRBJ2-2	.	.	CASSSIRELFF	TGTGCCAGCAGCTCCATCCGGGAGCTGTTTTTT
TRBV19	15	TRBJ2-7	TRBD2	few	CASSITSGGRYEQYF	TGTGCCAGTAGTATAACTAGCGGGGGGAGATACGAGCAGTACTTC
TRBV2	15	TRBJ1-6	TRBD1	.	CASSELEGANSPLHF	TGTGCCAGCAGTGAACTCGAGGGGGCGAATTCACCCCTCCACTTT
TRBV20-1	14	TRBJ2-5	.	few	CSAREGTIQETQYF	TGCAGTGCTAGAGAAGGGACAATACAAGAGACCCAGTACTTC
TRBV10-3	17	TRBJ1-1	TRBD1	.	CAISLWTGGTFATEAFF	TGTGCCATCAGCTTATGGACAGGGGGCACCTTTGCCACTGAAGCTTTCTTT
TRBV25-1	16	TRBJ1-1	TRBD1	.	CASARTGGAGDTEAFF	TGTGCCAGCGCTAGGACAGGGGGCGCGGGAGATACTGAAGCTTTCTTT